A selection of T cell receptor beta chains follows, all from one sample in a study of untreated major depressive disorder. Produced via immunoSEQ multiplex PCR; TCRdb's table is partial and in-frame only. The sample consists of approximately 20,000 clones, 80% to 95% of them appearing once. The sample taken for sequencing was CD4+ T cells from PBMCs. These receptors all stem from a woman in her forties with major depressive disorder. CDR3s include the opening cysteine and the closing phenylalanine or tryptophan. A D gene is named only where the DNA matches it firmly. Rows give clone size only sometimes, using once, few, many, or a class for an expanded clone.

clone_size j_call d_call v_call cdr3_nt cdr3_aa
NA TRBJ2-7 TRBD2 TRBV7-2 TGTGCCAGCAGGCCCGAGACGGGGGGGCGATGGGAGCAGTACTTC CASRPETGGRWEQYF
NA TRBJ1-2 NA TRBV7-2 TGTGCCAGCAGCCCCCGTAGCCGCTACACCTTC CASSPRSRYTF
NA TRBJ2-1 NA TRBV9 TGTGCCAGCAGCGACCCGGGAGAGCAGTTCTTC CASSDPGEQFF
NA TRBJ1-2 TRBD1 TRBV5-1 TGCGCCAGCAGCTTGGAACAGGGGAATGGCTACACCTTC CASSLEQGNGYTF
once TRBJ1-2 NA TRBV7-9 TGTGCCAGCAGTCGGACATTTGGCTACACCTTC CASSRTFGYTF
NA TRBJ1-4 NA TRBV4-2 TGTGCCAGCAGCCAAGATTCACCTCCCGATGTGATCACTTTT CASSQDSPPDVITF
NA TRBJ2-1 NA TRBV27 TGTGCCAGCAGTTTAGGACCAAGCTCCTACAATGAGCAGTTCTTC CASSLGPSSYNEQFF
NA TRBJ2-1 TRBD2 TRBV7-2 TGTGCCAGCAGCGTTAGCGGGGGTAACAATGAGCAGTTCTTC CASSVSGGNNEQFF
NA TRBJ1-3 NA TRBV7-8 TGTGCCAGCAGCGCGGGACTTGGAAACACCATATATTTT CASSAGLGNTIYF
NA TRBJ1-3 NA TRBV11-2 TGTGCCAGCAGCTTGGGAACAGGACCTGGAAACACCATATATTTT CASSLGTGPGNTIYF
NA TRBJ1-5 NA TRBV2 TGTGCCAGCAGAGAGACGGATCATAGCAATCAGCCCCAGCATTTT CASRETDHSNQPQHF
NA TRBJ1-2 NA TRBV30 TGTGCCTGGAGTCCCCCAGGGGGCTACACCTTC CAWSPPGGYTF
NA TRBJ2-2 NA TRBV10-3 TGTGCCATCCGAGGGACGATTAACACCGGGGAGCTGTTTTTT CAIRGTINTGELFF
once TRBJ2-4 NA TRBV9 TGTGCCAGCAGCGTAGGTGGGACGCAAGAAAACATTCAGTACTTC CASSVGGTQENIQYF
NA TRBJ2-1 TRBD2 TRBV10-1 TGCGCCAGCAGTTCGGGACTAGCGGGAGTGGATGAGCAGTTCTTC CASSSGLAGVDEQFF
NA TRBJ1-2 NA TRBV30 TGTGCCTGGTCGAGGGTCTATGGCTACACCTTC CAWSRVYGYTF
NA TRBJ1-4 NA TRBV30 TGTGCCTGGGGACAGACTAATGAAAAACTGTTTTTT CAWGQTNEKLFF
NA TRBJ2-3 TRBD2 TRBV29-1 TGCAGCGTGACGGGGGGACGGGAATTCTCAGTGCAATTT CSVTGGREFSVQF
NA TRBJ1-2 TRBD1 TRBV30 TGTGCCTGGAGTGGTGGGACAGGGAACTATGGCTACACCTTC CAWSGGTGNYGYTF
NA TRBJ1-5 NA TRBV4-1 TGCGCCAGCAGCAGTCGTCCCCCAGGCCCCCCATATAGCAATCAGCCCCAGCATTTT CASSSRPPGPPYSNQPQHF
NA TRBJ1-5 NA TRBV30 TGTGCCTGGAGTGACGGGACACAGAATCAGCCCCAGCATTTT CAWSDGTQNQPQHF
NA TRBJ2-2 NA TRBV5-1 TGCGCCAGCACGGCACAGGGTGTGGCCGGGGAGCTGTTTTTT CASTAQGVAGELFF
NA TRBJ1-5 TRBD1 TRBV4-1 TGCGCCAGCAGCCAGTGGACAGGGGGGGAGGGCAATCAGCCCCAGCATTTT CASSQWTGGEGNQPQHF
NA TRBJ2-3 NA TRBV27 TGTGCCAGCAGTTTAATGGCGGGAGATACGCAGTATTTT CASSLMAGDTQYF
NA TRBJ1-2 NA TRBV7-2 TGTGCCAGCAGCTCCACAGCAACCTATGGCTACACCTTC CASSSTATYGYTF
NA TRBJ1-2 NA TRBV5-1 TGCGCCAGCAGCTTGTCCCGTAGCTATGGCTACACCTTC CASSLSRSYGYTF
NA TRBJ1-6 NA TRBV30 TGTGCCTGGACTACCTCACGGGGCGATTCACCCCTCCACTTT CAWTTSRGDSPLHF
NA TRBJ1-4 NA TRBV5-4 TGTGCCAGCAGCCCGGGTTGGGGTGAAAAACTGTTTTTT CASSPGWGEKLFF